The 13 T cell receptor beta chains in this list originate from one sample, sequenced in a study of cytomegalovirus exposure and HLA in healthy donors. The PCR employed 60 Vbeta primers together with 13 Jbeta primers. TCRdb keeps only in-frame clones here, not all; method: immunoSEQ multiplex PCR. The table includes under 200,000 clones, more than 75% detected once. The sample comprised PBMCs. These TCRs come from a girl aged 5-17 years in good health and CMV-seropositive.

V gene TRBV5-1 combines with J gene TRBJ2-7; 7 bases are a match to TRBD2. Germline trimming cut 6 bases from V and 5 bases from J; bases unmatched to any gene: 14. CDR1 SGHRS and CDR2 YFSETQ come from the germline V gene. CDR3 length equals 15 residues. The CDR3 reads CASNRILPSGDEQYF. As DNA, the CDR3 is TGCGCCAGCAACCGCATCCTACCCAGCGGGGACGAGCAGTACTTC. Using reference TRBV5-1 and TRBJ2-7 for the parts outside the CDR3, the full variable domain is KAGVTQTPRYLIKTRGQQVTLSCSPISGHRSVSWYQQTPGQGLQFLFEYFSETQRNKGNFPGRFSGRQFSNSRSEMNVSTLELGDSALYLCASNRILPSGDEQYFGPGTRLTVT.

In its sample, this clone was seen once. This chain uses TRBV7-6 with TRBJ1-4, with D perhaps matching TRBD1 (6 bases). This CDR3 spans 15 amino acids. Germline assignment: CDR1 SGHVS and CDR2 FNYEAQ. V dropped 2 bases and J dropped 3 bases, with 10 bases sitting between them. The CDR3 region has the DNA TGTGCCAGCAGCTTAAGATCAGGGGCTAATGAAAAACTGTTTTTT. Translation: CASSLRSGANEKLFF.

This clone was recorded once. The V gene is TRBV28, the J gene TRBJ1-6; tentative D call: TRBD1 (6 bases). With 5 bases removed from V and 10 bases from J, the gap between germline ends came to 24 bases. The germline V gene encodes CDR1 MDHEN and CDR2 SYDVKM. The CDR3 extends over 17 amino acids. The CDR3 protein is CASSILLGALSGSPLHF. The CDR3 bases are TGTGCCAGCAGTATCCTTTTGGGGGCGCTGAGCGGATCACCCCTCCACTTT.

V gene TRBV2 combines with J gene TRBJ2-3; 11 nucleotides line up with TRBD2. Germline V gives CDR1 SNHLY, CDR2 FYNNEI. The trim removed 6 bases at V and 1 base at J, leaving 9 bases unmatched. The CDR3 loop spans 17 amino acids. CDR3 in DNA: TGTGCCAGCAGCGGCCTAGCGGGAGGTATCCGCACAGATACGCAGTATTTT. Translating it yields CASSGLAGGIRTDTQYF. The complete variable domain, with remaining parts taken from reference TRBV2 and TRBJ2-3, reads EPEVTQTPSHQVTQMGQEVILRCVPISNHLYFYWYRQILGQKVEFLVSFYNNEISEKSEIFDDQFSVERPDGSNFTLKIRSTKLEDSAMYFCASSGLAGGIRTDTQYFGPGTRLTVL.

J is TRBJ1-2 and V is TRBV6-5; the D gene is possibly TRBD1 (6 bases). Germline V CDR1 and CDR2: MNHEY, SVGAGI. V lost 5 bases, J lost 4 bases, and 11 bases lay in between. The CDR3 is 13 amino acids. The CDR3 DNA sequence: TGTGCCAGCAGTAGAACAGGGTTCTATGGCTACACCTTC. Translating gives CASSRTGFYGYTF.

The chain joins TRBV9 to TRBJ2-3, with 8 bases fitting TRBD2. Germline CDR1 SGDLS, CDR2 YYNGEE. This CDR3 contains 15 residues. The J segment lost 6 bases and the V segment lost 3 bases, leaving 9 bases of the junction unmatched. CDR3 sequence (DNA): TGTGCCAGCAGCGCGCCGGTCGGGAGGGGGGATACGCAGTATTTT. Its translation: CASSAPVGRGDTQYF.

This clone has a handful of counts. This chain connects TRBV25-1 to TRBJ2-7; tentatively, D is TRBD2 (6 bases). Per the germline V gene, CDR1 is MGHDK and CDR2 is SYGVNS. Trimming cost V 3 bases and J 2 bases, with 8 bases left between them. The CDR3 runs to 13 residues. CDR3 nucleotide sequence: TGTGCCAGCAGTGAGGGGGGAGCCTACGAGCAGTACTTC. Its protein product is CASSEGGAYEQYF.

The chain links TRBV16 to TRBJ1-5, with 9 bases that match TRBD1. V was pared by 4 bases and J by 2 bases, with 9 bases of the junction left unmatched. This CDR3 has 17 residues. Germline CDR1 is KGHSY and CDR2 is FQNENV. The chain's CDR3 is CASSRFTGGDGNQPQHF. The DNA of the CDR3 is TGTGCCAGCAGCCGATTTACAGGGGGCGACGGCAATCAGCCCCAGCATTTT. Drawing the rest from reference TRBV16 and TRBJ1-5, the complete variable domain is GEEVAQTPKHLVRGEGQKAKLYCAPIKGHSYVFWYQQVLKNEFKFLISFQNENVFDETGMPKERFSAKCLPNSPCSLEIQATKLEDSAVYFCASSRFTGGDGNQPQHFGDGTRLSIL.

J is TRBJ1-2 and V is TRBV27; TRBD1 matches 7 bases. This CDR3 comprises 14 residues. V dropped 5 bases and J dropped 5; count of bases not matched to a gene: 8. Germline assignment: CDR1 MNHEY and CDR2 SMNVEV (reference sequence). CDR3 sequence reads: CASSPAGGVYGYTF. DNA of the CDR3: TGTGCCAGCAGTCCGGCAGGGGGTGTTTATGGCTACACCTTC.

The rearrangement joins TRBV6-1 to TRBJ1-2, with 7 bases that match TRBD1. The germline V gene has CDR1 MNHNS and CDR2 SASEGT. The CDR3 spans 13 residues. V dropped 6 bases and J dropped 4; count of bases not matched to a gene: 5. As DNA, the CDR3 is TGTGCCAGCAGCCGACAGGGCCTCTATGGCTACACCTTC. Its protein is CASSRQGLYGYTF.

The chain's CDR3 is CASSEFRGYGYTF. CDR3 nucleotides: TGTGCCAGCAGTGAATTCAGGGGCTATGGCTACACCTTC. The chain links TRBV25-1 to TRBJ1-2; TRBD1 is a possible D gene (6 bases). The germline V gene encodes CDR1 MGHDK and CDR2 SYGVNS. The length of the CDR3 is 13 residues. The ends were cut back, 1 base at V and 4 bases at J, with 7 bases in the middle.

In this sample, this clone turned up a few times. The rearrangement links TRBV28 to TRBJ2-5; D not resolved. With 3 bases removed from V and 2 bases from J, the gap between germline ends came to 7 bases. Germline CDR1 is MDHEN and CDR2 is SYDVKM. The CDR3 spans 13 residues. This CDR3 reads CASSFRYQETQYF. CDR3 bases: TGTGCCAGCAGTTTTCGGTATCAAGAGACCCAGTACTTC.

Regarding this clone: A junction end diverges from the germline sequence, so it may reflect a read error. This rearrangement joins TRBV29-1 to TRBJ2-3; 7 bases agree with TRBD2. From germline, CDR1 is SQVTM and CDR2 ANQGSEA. CDR3 length: 13 amino acids. In DNA form, the CDR3 reads TGCAGCGGGGCGGGAGTAAGCACAGATACGCGGTATTTT. This sequence encodes CSGAGVSTDTRYF.